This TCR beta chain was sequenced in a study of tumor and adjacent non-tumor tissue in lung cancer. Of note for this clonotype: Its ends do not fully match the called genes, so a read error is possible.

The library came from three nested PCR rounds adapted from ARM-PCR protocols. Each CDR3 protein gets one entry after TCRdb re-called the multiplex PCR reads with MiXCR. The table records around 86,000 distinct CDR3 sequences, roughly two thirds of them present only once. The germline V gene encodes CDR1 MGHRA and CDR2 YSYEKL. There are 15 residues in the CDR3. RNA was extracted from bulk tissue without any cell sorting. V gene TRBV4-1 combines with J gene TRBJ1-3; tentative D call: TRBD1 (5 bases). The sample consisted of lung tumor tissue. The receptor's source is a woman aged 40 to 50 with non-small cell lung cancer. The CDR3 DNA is TGCACCAGCAACCAAGATCTAGGGGTCGGAAACACCATATATTTT. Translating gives CTSNQDLGVGNTIYF.